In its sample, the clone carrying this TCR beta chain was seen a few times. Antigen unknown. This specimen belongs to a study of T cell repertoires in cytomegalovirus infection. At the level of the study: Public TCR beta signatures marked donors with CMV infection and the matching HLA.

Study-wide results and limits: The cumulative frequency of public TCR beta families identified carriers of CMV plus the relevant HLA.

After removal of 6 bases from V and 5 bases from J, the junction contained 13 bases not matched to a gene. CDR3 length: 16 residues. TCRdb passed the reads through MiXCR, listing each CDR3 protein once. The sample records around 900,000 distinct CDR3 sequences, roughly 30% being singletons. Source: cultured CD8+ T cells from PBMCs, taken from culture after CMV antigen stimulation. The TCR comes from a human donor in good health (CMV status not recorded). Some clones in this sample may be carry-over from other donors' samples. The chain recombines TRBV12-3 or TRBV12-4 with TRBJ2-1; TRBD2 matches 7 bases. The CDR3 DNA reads TGTGCCAGCAGCCGACTTCTAGCGGACGAACACAATGAGCAGTTCTTC. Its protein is CASSRLLADEHNEQFF.